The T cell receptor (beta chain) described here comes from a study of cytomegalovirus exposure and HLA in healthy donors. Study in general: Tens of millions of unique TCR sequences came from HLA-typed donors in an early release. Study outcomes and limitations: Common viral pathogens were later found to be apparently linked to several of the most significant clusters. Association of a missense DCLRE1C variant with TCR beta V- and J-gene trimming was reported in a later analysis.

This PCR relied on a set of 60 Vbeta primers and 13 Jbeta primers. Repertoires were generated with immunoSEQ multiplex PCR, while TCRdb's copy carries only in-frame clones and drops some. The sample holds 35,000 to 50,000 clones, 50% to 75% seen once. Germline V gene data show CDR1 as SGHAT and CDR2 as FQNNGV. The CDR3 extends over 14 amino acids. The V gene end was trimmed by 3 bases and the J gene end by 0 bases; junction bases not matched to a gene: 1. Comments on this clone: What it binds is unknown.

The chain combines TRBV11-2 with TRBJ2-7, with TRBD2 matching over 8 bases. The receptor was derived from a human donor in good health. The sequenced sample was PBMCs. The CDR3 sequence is CASSFGGASYEQYF. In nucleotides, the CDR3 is TGTGCCAGCAGCTTCGGGGGGGCCTCCTACGAGCAGTACTTC. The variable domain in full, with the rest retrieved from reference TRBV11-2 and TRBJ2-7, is EAGVAQSPRYKIIEKRQSVAFWCNPISGHATLYWYQQILGQGPKLLIQFQNNGVVDDSQLPKDRFSAERLKGVDSTLKIQPAKLEDSAVYLCASSFGGASYEQYFGPGTRLTVT.